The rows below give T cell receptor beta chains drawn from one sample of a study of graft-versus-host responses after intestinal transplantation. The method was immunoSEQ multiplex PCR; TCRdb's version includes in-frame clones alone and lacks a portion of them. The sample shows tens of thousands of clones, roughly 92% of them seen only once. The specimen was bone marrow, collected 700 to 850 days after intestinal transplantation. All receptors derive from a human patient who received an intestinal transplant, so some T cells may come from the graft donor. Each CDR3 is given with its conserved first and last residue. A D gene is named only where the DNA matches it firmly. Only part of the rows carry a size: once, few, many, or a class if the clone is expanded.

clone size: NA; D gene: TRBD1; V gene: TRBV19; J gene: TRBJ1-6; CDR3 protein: CASRLGQNSYNSPLHF; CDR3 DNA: TGTGCCAGTAGACTGGGACAGAACTCCTATAATTCACCCCTCCACTTT
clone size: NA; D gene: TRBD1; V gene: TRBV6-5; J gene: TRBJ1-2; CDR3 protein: CASSERRGYGYTF; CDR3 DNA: TGTGCCAGCAGTGAACGCAGGGGGTATGGCTACACCTTC
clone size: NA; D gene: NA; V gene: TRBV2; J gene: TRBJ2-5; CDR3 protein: CASSERVAATDF; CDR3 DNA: TGTGCCAGCAGTGAACGGGTAGCGGCTACCGACTTC
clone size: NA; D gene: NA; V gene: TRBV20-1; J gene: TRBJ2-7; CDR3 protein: CSARDLTEQYF; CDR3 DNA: TGCAGTGCTAGAGACCTGACCGAGCAGTACTTC
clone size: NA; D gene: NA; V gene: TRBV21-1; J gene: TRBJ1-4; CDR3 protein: CASSKTGEKLFF; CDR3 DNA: TGTGCCAGCAGCAAAACAGGGGAAAAACTGTTTTTT
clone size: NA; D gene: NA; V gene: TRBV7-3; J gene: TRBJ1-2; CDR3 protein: CASSIGPAGGYTF; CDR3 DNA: TGTGCCAGCAGCATTGGCCCCGCGGGTGGCTACACCTTC
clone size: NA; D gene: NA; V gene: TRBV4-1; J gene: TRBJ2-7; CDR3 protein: CASSQGREQYF; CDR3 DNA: TGCGCCAGCAGCCAAGGACGCGAGCAGTACTTC
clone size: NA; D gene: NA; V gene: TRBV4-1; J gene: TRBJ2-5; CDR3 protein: CASSPAGEETQYF; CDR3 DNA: TGCGCCAGCAGCCCGGCCGGGGAAGAGACCCAGTACTTC
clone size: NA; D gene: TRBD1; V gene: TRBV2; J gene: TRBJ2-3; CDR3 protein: CASRLDRGAGDTQYF; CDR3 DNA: TGTGCCAGCAGACTCGACAGGGGAGCAGGGGATACGCAGTATTTT
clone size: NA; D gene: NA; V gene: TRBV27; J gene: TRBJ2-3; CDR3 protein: CASSTTDTQYF; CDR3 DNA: TGTGCCAGCAGTACCACAGATACGCAGTATTTT
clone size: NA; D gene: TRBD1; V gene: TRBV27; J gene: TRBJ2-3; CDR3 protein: CASRIGWDRDTQYF; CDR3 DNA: TGTGCCAGCAGGATTGGGTGGGACAGGGATACGCAGTATTTT
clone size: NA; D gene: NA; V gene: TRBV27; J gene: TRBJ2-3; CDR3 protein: CASSTQDHGGTDTQYF; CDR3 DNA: TGTGCCAGCAGTACCCAAGATCATGGGGGCACAGATACGCAGTATTTT
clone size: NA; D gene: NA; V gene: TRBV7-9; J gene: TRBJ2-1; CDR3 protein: CASTRNNEGQFF; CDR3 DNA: TGTGCCAGCACCCGGAACAATGAGGGGCAGTTCTTC
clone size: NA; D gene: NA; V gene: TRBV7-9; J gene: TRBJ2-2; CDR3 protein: CASSALGQPGELFF; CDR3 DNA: TGTGCCAGCAGCGCCCTGGGCCAGCCCGGGGAGCTGTTTTTT
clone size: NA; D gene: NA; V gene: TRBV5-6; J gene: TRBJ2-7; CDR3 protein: CASSYGVSEQYF; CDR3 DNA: TGTGCCAGCAGCTATGGAGTATCGGAGCAGTACTTC
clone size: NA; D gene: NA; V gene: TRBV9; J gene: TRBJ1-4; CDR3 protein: CASSVDGRANEKLFF; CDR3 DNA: TGTGCCAGCAGCGTAGACGGGAGGGCTAATGAAAAACTGTTTTTT
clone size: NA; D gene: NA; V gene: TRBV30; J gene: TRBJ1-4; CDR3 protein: CAGGGWEKLFF; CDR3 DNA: TGTGCCGGGGGGGGGTGGGAAAAACTGTTTTTT
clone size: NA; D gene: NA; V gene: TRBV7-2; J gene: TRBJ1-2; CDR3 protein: CASSLGLGGNYGYTF; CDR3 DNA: TGTGCCAGCAGCCTAGGCCTGGGGGGGAACTATGGCTACACCTTC
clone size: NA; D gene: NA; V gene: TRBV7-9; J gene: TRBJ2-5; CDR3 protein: CASSSLRGREETQYF; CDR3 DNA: TGTGCCAGCAGCTCCCTCAGGGGGAGGGAGGAGACCCAGTACTTC
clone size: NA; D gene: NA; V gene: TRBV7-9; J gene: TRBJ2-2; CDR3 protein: CASSPPATGELFF; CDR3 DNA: TGTGCCAGCAGCCCCCCGGCCACCGGGGAGCTGTTTTTT
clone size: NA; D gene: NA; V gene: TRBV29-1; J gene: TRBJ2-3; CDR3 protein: CSVAQNYADTQYF; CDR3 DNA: TGCAGCGTTGCCCAGAACTATGCAGATACGCAGTATTTT
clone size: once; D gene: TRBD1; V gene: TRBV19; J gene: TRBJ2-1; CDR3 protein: CASTTPPGQGPQGEQFF; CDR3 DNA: TGTGCCAGTACCACTCCCCCGGGACAGGGCCCCCAGGGTGAGCAGTTCTTC
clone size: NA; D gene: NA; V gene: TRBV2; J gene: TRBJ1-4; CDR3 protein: CASSDAAGVGNEKLFF; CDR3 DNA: TGTGCCAGCAGTGATGCCGCGGGGGTGGGGAATGAAAAACTGTTTTTT
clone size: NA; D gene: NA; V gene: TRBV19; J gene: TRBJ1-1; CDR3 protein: CASSMGRGRGTEAFF; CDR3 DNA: TGTGCCAGTAGTATGGGGCGGGGGCGCGGTACTGAAGCTTTCTTT
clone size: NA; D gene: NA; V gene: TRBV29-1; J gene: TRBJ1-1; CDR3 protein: CSAGVVQNTEAFF; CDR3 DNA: TGCAGCGCAGGAGTGGTTCAGAACACTGAAGCTTTCTTT
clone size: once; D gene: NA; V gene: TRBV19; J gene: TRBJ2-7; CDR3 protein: CASTPTASSYEQYF; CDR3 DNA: TGTGCCAGTACCCCGACTGCGAGCTCCTACGAGCAGTACTTC
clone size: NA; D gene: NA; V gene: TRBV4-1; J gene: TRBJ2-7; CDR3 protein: CASSQVGGRDEQYF; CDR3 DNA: TGCGCCAGCAGCCAAGTCGGAGGGAGAGACGAGCAGTACTTC
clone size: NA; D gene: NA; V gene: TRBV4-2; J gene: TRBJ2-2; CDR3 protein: CASSQDGYDGSTGELFF; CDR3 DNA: TGTGCCAGCAGCCAAGACGGTTACGACGGATCCACCGGGGAGCTGTTTTTT
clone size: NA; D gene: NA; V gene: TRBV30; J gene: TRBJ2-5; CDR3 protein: CAWSVIEGGSLQETQYF; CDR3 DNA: TGTGCCTGGAGTGTAATTGAGGGGGGATCCCTCCAAGAGACCCAGTACTTC